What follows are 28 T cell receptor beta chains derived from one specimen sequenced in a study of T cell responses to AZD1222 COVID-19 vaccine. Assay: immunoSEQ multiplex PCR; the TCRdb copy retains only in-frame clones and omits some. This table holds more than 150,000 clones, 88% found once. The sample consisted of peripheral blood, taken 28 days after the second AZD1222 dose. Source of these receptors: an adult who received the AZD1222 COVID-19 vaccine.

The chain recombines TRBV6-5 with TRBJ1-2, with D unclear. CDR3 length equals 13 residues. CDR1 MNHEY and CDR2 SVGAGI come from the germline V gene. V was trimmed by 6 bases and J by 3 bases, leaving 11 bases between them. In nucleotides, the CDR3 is TGTGCCAGCAGAAGGACTACCGACTATGGCTACACCTTC. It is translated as CASRRTTDYGYTF.

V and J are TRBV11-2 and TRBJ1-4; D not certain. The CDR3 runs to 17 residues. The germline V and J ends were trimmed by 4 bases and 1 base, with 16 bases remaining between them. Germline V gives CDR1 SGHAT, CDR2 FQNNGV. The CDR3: CASSSGHWAGTNEKLFF. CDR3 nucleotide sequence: TGTGCCAGCAGCTCTGGTCATTGGGCTGGAACTAATGAAAAACTGTTTTTT.

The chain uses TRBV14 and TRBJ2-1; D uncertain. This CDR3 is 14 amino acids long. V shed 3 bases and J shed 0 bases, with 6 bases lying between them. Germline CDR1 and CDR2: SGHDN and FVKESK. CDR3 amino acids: CASSQESSYNEQFF. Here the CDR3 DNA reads TGTGCCAGCAGCCAGGAGAGCTCCTACAATGAGCAGTTCTTC.

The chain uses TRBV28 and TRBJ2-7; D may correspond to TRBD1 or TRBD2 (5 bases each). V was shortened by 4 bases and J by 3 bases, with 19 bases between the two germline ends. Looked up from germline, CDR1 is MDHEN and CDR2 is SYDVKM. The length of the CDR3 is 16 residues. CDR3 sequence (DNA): TGTGCCAGCAGTTCCACGGGGCCAGTCAAGAACTACGAGCAGTACTTC. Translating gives CASSSTGPVKNYEQYF.

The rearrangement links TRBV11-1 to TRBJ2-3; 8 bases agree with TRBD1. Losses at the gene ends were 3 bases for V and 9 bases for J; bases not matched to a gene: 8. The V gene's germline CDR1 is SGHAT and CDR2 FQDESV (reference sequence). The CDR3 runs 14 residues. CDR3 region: CASSFTDRALTQYF. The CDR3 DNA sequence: TGTGCCAGCAGCTTTACGGACAGGGCTCTCACGCAGTATTTT.

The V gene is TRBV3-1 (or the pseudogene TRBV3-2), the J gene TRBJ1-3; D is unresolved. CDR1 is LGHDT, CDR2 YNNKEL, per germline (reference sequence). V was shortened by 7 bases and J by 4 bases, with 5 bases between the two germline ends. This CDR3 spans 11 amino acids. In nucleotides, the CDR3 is TGTGCCAGCATTGGGGGAAACACCATATATTTT. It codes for CASIGGNTIYF.

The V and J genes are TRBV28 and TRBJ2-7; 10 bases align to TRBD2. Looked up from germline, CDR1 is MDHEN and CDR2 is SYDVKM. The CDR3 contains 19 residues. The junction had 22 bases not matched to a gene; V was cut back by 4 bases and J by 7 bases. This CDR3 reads CASSSPLAGGSGRAWEQYF. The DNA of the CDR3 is TGTGCCAGCAGTTCCCCCCTCGCAGGGGGGAGCGGGAGGGCCTGGGAGCAGTACTTC.

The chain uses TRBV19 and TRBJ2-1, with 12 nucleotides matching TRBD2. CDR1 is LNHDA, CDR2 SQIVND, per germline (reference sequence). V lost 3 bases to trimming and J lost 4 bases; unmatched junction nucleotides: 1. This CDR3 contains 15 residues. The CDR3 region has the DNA TGTGCCAGTAGTATGGGACTAGCGGGTTACAATGAGCAGTTCTTC. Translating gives CASSMGLAGYNEQFF.

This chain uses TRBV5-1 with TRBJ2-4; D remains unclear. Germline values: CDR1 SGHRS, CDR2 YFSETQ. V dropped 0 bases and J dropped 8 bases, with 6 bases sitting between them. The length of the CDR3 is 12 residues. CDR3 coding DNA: TGCGCCAGCAGCTTGGATCGAGACATTCAGTACTTC. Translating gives CASSLDRDIQYF.

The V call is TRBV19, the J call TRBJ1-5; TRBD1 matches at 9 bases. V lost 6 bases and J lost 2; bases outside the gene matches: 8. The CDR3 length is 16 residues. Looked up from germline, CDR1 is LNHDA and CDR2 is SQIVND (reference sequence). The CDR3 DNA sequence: TGTGCCAGTAGGTCACAGGGGGCCAGAGGCAATCAGCCCCAGCATTTT. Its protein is CASRSQGARGNQPQHF.

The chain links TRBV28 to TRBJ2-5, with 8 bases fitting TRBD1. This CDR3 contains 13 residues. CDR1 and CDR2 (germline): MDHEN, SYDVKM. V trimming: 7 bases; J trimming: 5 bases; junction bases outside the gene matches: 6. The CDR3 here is CASTTGQAETQYF. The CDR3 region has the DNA TGTGCCAGCACTACGGGACAGGCCGAGACCCAGTACTTC.

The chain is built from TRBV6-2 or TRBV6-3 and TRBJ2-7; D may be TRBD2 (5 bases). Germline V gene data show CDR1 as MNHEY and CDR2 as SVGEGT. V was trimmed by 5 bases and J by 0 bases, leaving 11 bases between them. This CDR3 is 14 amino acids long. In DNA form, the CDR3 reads TGTGCCAGCAGTGTGGACTCTTACTCCTACGAGCAGTACTTC. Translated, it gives CASSVDSYSYEQYF.

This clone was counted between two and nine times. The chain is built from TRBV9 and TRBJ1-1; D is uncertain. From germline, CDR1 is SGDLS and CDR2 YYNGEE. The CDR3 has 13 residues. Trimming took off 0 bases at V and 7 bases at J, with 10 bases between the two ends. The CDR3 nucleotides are TGTGCCAGCAGCGTAGCTGTGGAGGGTGAAGCTTTCTTT. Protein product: CASSVAVEGEAFF.

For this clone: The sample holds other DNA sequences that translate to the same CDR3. This chain's CDR3 is CASSLLGDTEAFF. DNA of the CDR3: TGTGCCAGTAGCCTCCTAGGAGACACTGAAGCTTTCTTT. The V and J genes are TRBV19 and TRBJ1-1; unclear D gene. With 6 bases removed from V and 3 bases from J, the gap between germline ends came to 11 bases. Germline CDR1 and CDR2: LNHDA and SQIVND (reference sequence). The CDR3 runs 13 residues.

CDR3 sequence reads: CASSQDRPSGRETQYF. The DNA for the CDR3 is TGTGCCAGCAGCCAAGATCGGCCTAGCGGTCGGGAGACCCAGTACTTC. This chain connects TRBV3-1 (or the pseudogene TRBV3-2) to TRBJ2-5; 7 positions agree with TRBD2. Germline values: CDR1 LGHDT, CDR2 YNNKEL (reference sequence). Trimming cost V 0 bases and J 5 bases; bases outside gene matches: 9. The CDR3 length is 16 residues.

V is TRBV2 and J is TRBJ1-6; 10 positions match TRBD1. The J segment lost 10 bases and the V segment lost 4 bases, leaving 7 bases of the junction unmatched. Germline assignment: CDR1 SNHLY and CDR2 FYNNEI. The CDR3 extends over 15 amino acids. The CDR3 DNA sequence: TGTGCCAGCAGTGTGGGTGGGACAGGGGCCTCACCCCTCCACTTT. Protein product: CASSVGGTGASPLHF. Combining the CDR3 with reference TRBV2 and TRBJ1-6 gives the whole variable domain EPEVTQTPSHQVTQMGQEVILRCVPISNHLYFYWYRQILGQKVEFLVSFYNNEISEKSEIFDDQFSVERPDGSNFTLKIRSTKLEDSAMYFCASSVGGTGASPLHFGNGTRLTVT.

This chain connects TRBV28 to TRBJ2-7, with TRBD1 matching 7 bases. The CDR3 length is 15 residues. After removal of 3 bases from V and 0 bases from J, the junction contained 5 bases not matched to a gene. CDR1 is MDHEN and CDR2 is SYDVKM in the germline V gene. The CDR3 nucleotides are TGTGCCAGCAGTTTGGGACAGCACTTCTCCTACGAGCAGTACTTC. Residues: CASSLGQHFSYEQYF.

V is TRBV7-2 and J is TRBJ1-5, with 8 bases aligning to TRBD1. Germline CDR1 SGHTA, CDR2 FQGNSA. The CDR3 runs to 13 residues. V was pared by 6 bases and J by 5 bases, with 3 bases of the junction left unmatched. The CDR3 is CASSQGADQPQHF. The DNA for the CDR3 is TGTGCCAGCAGTCAGGGGGCGGATCAGCCCCAGCATTTT.

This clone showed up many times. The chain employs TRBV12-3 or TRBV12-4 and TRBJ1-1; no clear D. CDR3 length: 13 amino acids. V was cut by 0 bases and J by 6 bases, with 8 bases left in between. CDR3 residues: CASSLASSSEAFF. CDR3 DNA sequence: TGTGCCAGCAGTTTAGCGAGCAGCTCTGAAGCTTTCTTT.

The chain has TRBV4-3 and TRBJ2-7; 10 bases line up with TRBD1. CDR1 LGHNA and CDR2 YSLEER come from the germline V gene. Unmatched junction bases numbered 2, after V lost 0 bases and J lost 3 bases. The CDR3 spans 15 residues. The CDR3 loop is CASSQDWDRGYEQYF. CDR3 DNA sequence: TGCGCCAGCAGCCAAGATTGGGACAGGGGCTACGAGCAGTACTTC.

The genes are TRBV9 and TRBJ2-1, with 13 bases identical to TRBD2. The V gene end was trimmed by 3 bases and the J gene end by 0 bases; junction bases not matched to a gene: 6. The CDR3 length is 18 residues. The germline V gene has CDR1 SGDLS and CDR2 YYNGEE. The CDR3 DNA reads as TGTGCCAGCAGCGCGGGACTAGCGGGGTACAGCTCCTACAATGAGCAGTTCTTC. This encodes CASSAGLAGYSSYNEQFF. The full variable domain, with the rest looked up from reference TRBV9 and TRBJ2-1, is DSGVTQTPKHLITATGQRVTLRCSPRSGDLSVYWYQQSLDQGLQFLIQYYNGEERAKGNILERFSAQQFPDLHSELNLSSLELGDSALYFCASSAGLAGYSSYNEQFFGPGTRLTVL.

The CDR3 region is CASSLTGTGDNEQFF. For the CDR3, the DNA is TGTGCCAGCAGCCTGACCGGGACAGGGGACAATGAGCAGTTCTTC. The rearrangement joins TRBV11-1 to TRBJ2-1, with 10 nucleotides matching TRBD1. V shed 5 bases and J 5 bases; nucleotides not matched to a gene: 6. There are 15 residues in the CDR3. Germline values: CDR1 SGHAT, CDR2 FQDESV (reference sequence).

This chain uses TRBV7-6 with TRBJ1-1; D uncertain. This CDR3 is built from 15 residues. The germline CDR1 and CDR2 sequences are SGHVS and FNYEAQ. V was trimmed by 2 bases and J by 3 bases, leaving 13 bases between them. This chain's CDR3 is CASSLFYGMDTEAFF. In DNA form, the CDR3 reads TGTGCCAGCAGCTTATTCTATGGGATGGACACTGAAGCTTTCTTT. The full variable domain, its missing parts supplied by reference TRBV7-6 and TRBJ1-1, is GAGVSQSPRYKVTKRGQDVALRCDPISGHVSLYWYRQALGQGPEFLTYFNYEAQQDKSGLPNDRFSAERPEGSISTLTIQRTEQRDSAMYRCASSLFYGMDTEAFFGQGTRLTVV.

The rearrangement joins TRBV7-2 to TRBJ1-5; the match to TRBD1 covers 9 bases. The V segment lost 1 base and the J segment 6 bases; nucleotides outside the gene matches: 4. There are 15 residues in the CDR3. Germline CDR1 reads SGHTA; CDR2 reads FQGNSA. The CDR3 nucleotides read TGTGCCAGCAGCTTAGAACAGGGGGCCGGTCAGCCCCAGCATTTT. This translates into CASSLEQGAGQPQHF.

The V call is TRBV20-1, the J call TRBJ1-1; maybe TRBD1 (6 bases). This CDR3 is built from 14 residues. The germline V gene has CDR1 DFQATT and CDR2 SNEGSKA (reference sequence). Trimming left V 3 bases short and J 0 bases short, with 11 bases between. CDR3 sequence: CSASKGHLNTEAFF. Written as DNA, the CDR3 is TGCAGTGCTAGTAAGGGACACCTGAACACTGAAGCTTTCTTT.

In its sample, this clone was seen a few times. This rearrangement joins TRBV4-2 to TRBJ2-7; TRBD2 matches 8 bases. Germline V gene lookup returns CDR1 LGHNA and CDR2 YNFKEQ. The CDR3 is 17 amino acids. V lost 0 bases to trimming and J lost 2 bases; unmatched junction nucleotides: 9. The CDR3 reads CASSQEGLLAETYEQYF. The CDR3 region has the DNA TGTGCCAGCAGCCAAGAAGGGTTACTAGCGGAAACCTACGAGCAGTACTTC.

The CDR3: CASSFTKYTEAFF. CDR3 in DNA: TGTGCCAGCAGCTTCACTAAGTACACTGAAGCTTTCTTT. The J gene is TRBJ1-1, the V gene TRBV11-3, with D hard to call. Germline values: CDR1 SGHNT, CDR2 YENEEA. The V end was cut by 3 bases, the J end by 3 bases, with 8 bases between. The CDR3 contains 13 residues.

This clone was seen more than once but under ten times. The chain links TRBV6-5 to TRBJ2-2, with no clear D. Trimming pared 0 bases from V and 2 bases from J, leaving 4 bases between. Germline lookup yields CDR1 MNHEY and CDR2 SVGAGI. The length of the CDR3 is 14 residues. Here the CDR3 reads CASSYSLNTGELFF. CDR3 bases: TGTGCCAGCAGTTACTCGTTAAACACCGGGGAGCTGTTTTTT.